This TCR beta chain is from a study of CD8 T cells in ankylosing spondylitis. Trimming pared 4 bases from V and 5 bases from J, leaving 9 bases between. This CDR3 has 12 amino acids. The germline V gene has CDR1 DFQATT and CDR2 SNEGSKA (reference sequence). It was by quantitative 5'-RACE with molecular barcodes that TCR beta libraries were made. TCRdb passed the 5' RACE reads through MiXCR, listing each CDR3 protein once. The sample includes roughly 100,000 distinct CDR3 sequences, 24% seen only once; the top ten take more than 9%. The study, taken as a whole, reports: Characteristic, it appeared, of ankylosing spondylitis blood was a TCR beta motif of roughly eight highly homologous variants. Existing reports had already noted some motif variants in reactive arthritis synovial fluid and blood. Clones that were linked to disease were CD8+ and were relatively rare in peripheral blood.

There are many counts of this clonotype. The antigen is unknown. Specimen: synovial fluid, either unsorted or a sorted T cell fraction (not recorded which). The TCR comes from a male donor with ankylosing spondylitis. The gene calls are TRBV20-1 and TRBJ1-5, with D perhaps TRBD1 (5 bases). DNA for the CDR3: TGCAGTGCTATAAGGGGCGATCAGCCCCAGCATTTT. It yields the protein CSAIRGDQPQHF.